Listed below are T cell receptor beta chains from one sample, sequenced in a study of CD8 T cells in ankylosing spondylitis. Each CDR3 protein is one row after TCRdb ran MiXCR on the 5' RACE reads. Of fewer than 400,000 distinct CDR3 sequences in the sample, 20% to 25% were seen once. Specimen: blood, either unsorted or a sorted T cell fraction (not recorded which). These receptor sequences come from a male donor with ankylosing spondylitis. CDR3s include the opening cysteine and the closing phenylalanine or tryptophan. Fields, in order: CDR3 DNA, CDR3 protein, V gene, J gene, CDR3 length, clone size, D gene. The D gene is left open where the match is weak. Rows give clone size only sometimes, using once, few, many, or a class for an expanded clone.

CDR3 DNA: TGTGCCAGCAGCCCCGGGACAGGGAGATACTATGGCTACACCTTC; CDR3 protein: CASSPGTGRYYGYTF; V gene: TRBV3-1; J gene: TRBJ1-2; CDR3 length: 15; clone size: many; D gene: TRBD1
CDR3 DNA: TGTGCCAGCAGCTTAGCTAGCGGGAGTAGGGAGCAGTACTTC; CDR3 protein: CASSLASGSREQYF; V gene: TRBV7-9; J gene: TRBJ2-7; CDR3 length: 14; clone size: .; D gene: TRBD2
CDR3 DNA: TGCAGCATATGGGAAGGGGGGAACACTGAAGCTTTCTTT; CDR3 protein: CSIWEGGNTEAFF; V gene: TRBV29-1; J gene: TRBJ1-1; CDR3 length: 13; clone size: many; D gene: .
CDR3 DNA: TGCAGCGTCCACCACGGCGCGCAGGGGGCTACTGAAGCTTTCTTT; CDR3 protein: CSVHHGAQGATEAFF; V gene: TRBV29-1; J gene: TRBJ1-1; CDR3 length: 15; clone size: .; D gene: TRBD1
CDR3 DNA: TGTGCCAGCAGCAAATACAGGGGCGATAGCAATCAGCCCCAGCATTTT; CDR3 protein: CASSKYRGDSNQPQHF; V gene: TRBV27; J gene: TRBJ1-5; CDR3 length: 16; clone size: few; D gene: TRBD1
CDR3 DNA: TGTGCCAGCAGTGGGGAGACAGGGTGGTTCTTCTCTGAAGCTTTCTTT; CDR3 protein: CASSGETGWFFSEAFF; V gene: TRBV5-6; J gene: TRBJ1-1; CDR3 length: 16; clone size: .; D gene: TRBD1
CDR3 DNA: TGTGCCAGCAGTTTACGTTCAGGATATAGTGGGGCCAACGTCCTGACTTTC; CDR3 protein: CASSLRSGYSGANVLTF; V gene: TRBV27; J gene: TRBJ2-6; CDR3 length: 17; clone size: .; D gene: .
CDR3 DNA: TGTGCCAGCAGTTACTCGCGGGACAGCCTTTGGGATGGCTACACCTTC; CDR3 protein: CASSYSRDSLWDGYTF; V gene: TRBV6-2/TRBV6-3; J gene: TRBJ1-2; CDR3 length: 16; clone size: .; D gene: TRBD1
CDR3 DNA: TGCAGTGCCAGTAGCGGGAGTGGCACAGATACGCAGTATTTT; CDR3 protein: CSASSGSGTDTQYF; V gene: TRBV20-1; J gene: TRBJ2-3; CDR3 length: 14; clone size: .; D gene: TRBD2
CDR3 DNA: TGTGCCAGCAGCTTAGGTCCCGTGACTACATGGAGTGAGCAGTTCTTC; CDR3 protein: CASSLGPVTTWSEQFF; V gene: TRBV7-2; J gene: TRBJ2-1; CDR3 length: 16; clone size: few; D gene: .
CDR3 DNA: TGCGCCAGCAGCCCAGCTGGGGCCAGAGGAGATACGCAGTATTTT; CDR3 protein: CASSPAGARGDTQYF; V gene: TRBV4-1; J gene: TRBJ2-3; CDR3 length: 15; clone size: .; D gene: .
CDR3 DNA: TGTGCCAGCAGCTGGGGCGGGCAGGGAAATTCACCCCTCCACTTT; CDR3 protein: CASSWGGQGNSPLHF; V gene: TRBV12-3/TRBV12-4; J gene: TRBJ1-6; CDR3 length: 15; clone size: .; D gene: .
CDR3 DNA: TGTGCCAGCAGCGCGACTAGCTTCCATGAGCAGTTCTTC; CDR3 protein: CASSATSFHEQFF; V gene: TRBV11-2; J gene: TRBJ2-1; CDR3 length: 13; clone size: many; D gene: TRBD2
CDR3 DNA: TGCAGTGCTAGAGTAACGGGAGGTCTCCCCCCCTACGAGCAGTGCTTC; CDR3 protein: CSARVTGGLPPYEQCF; V gene: TRBV20-1; J gene: TRBJ2-7; CDR3 length: 16; clone size: .; D gene: TRBD2
CDR3 DNA: TGTGCCAGCAGCGTAGGGCCAGCGGGAGACTACGAGCAGTACTTC; CDR3 protein: CASSVGPAGDYEQYF; V gene: TRBV9; J gene: TRBJ2-7; CDR3 length: 15; clone size: .; D gene: TRBD2
CDR3 DNA: TGTGCCAGTAGTATTCGGGGGGACGGGACTGAAGCTTTCTTT; CDR3 protein: CASSIRGDGTEAFF; V gene: TRBV19; J gene: TRBJ1-1; CDR3 length: 14; clone size: .; D gene: .
CDR3 DNA: TGTGCCAGCAGCGTAGGAGCCGGGACTAGCGGAATCTACGAGCAGTACTTC; CDR3 protein: CASSVGAGTSGIYEQYF; V gene: TRBV9; J gene: TRBJ2-7; CDR3 length: 17; clone size: few; D gene: TRBD2